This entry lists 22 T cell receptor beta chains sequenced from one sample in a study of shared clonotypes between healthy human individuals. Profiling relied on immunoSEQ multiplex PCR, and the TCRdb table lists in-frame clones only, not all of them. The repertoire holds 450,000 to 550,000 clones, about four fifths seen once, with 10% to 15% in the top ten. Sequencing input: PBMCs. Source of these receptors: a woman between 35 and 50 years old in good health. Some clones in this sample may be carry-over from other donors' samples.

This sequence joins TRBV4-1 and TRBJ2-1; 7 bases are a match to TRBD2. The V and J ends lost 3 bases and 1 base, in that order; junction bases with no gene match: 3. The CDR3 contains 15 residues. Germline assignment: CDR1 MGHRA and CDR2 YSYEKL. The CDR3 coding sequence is TGCGCCAGCAGCCAGGCTAGCGGATCCTACAATGAGCAGTTCTTC. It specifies CASSQASGSYNEQFF.

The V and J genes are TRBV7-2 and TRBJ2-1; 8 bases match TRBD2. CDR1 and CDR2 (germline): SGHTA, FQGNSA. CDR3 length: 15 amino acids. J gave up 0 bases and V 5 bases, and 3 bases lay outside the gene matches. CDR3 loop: CASSKTSGSYNEQFF. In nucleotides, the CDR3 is TGTGCCAGCAGCAAAACTAGCGGCTCCTACAATGAGCAGTTCTTC.

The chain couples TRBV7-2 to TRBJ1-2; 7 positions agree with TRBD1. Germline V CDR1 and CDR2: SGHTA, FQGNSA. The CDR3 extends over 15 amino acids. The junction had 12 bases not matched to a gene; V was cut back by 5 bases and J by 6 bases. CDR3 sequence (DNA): TGTGCCAGCAGCCAACCGGACAGGCGAAACAATGGCTACACCTTC. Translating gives CASSQPDRRNNGYTF.

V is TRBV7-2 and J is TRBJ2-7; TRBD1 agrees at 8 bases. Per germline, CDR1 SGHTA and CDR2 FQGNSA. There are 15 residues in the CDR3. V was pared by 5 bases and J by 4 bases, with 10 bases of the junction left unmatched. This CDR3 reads CASSARTGKGYEQYF. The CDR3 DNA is TGTGCCAGCAGCGCCCGGACAGGGAAGGGGTACGAGCAGTACTTC.

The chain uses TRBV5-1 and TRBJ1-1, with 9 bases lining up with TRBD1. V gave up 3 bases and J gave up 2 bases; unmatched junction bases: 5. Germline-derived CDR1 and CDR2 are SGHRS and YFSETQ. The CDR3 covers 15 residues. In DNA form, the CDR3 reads TGCGCCAGCAGCTACCTGGGACAGGGTAACACTGAAGCTTTCTTT. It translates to CASSYLGQGNTEAFF.

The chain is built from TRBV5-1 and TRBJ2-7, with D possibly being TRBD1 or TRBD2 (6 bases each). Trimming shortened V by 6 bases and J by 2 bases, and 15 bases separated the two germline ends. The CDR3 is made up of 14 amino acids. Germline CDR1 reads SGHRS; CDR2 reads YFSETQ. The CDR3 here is CASTPGGQAYEQYF. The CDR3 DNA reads TGCGCCAGCACCCCCGGGGGACAAGCCTACGAGCAGTACTTC.

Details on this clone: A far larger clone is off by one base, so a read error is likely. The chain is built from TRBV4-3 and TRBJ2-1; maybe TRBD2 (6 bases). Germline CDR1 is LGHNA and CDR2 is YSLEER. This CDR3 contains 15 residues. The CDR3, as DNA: TGCGCCAGCAGCCAAGTACGGGGGAACTACAGTGAGCAGTTCTTC. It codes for CASSQVRGNYSEQFF.

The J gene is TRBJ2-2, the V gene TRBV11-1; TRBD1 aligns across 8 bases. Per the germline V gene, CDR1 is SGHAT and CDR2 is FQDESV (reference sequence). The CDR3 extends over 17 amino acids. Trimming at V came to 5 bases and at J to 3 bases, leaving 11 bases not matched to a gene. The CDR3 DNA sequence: TGTGCCAGCAGCCCAGGAGGGGGGACAGGCTACACCGGGGAGCTGTTTTTT. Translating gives CASSPGGGTGYTGELFF. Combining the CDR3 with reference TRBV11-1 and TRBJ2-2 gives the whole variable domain EAEVAQSPRYKITEKSQAVAFWCDPISGHATLYWYRQILGQGPELLVQFQDESVVDDSQLPKDRFSAERLKGVDSTLKIQPAELGDSAMYLCASSPGGGTGYTGELFFGEGSRLTVL.

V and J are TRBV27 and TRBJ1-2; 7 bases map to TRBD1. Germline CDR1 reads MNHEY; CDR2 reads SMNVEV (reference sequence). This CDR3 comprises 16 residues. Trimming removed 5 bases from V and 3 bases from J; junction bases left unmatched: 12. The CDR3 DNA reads TGTGCCAGCAGTCCCCAGACAGGGTCGGGGTACTATGGCTACACCTTC. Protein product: CASSPQTGSGYYGYTF.

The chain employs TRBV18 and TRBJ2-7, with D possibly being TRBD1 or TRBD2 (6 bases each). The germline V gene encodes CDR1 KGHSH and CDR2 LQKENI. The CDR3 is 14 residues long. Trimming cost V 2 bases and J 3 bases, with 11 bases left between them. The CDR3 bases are TGTGCCAGCTCACCAAGGGGGGATCACTACGAGCAGTACTTC. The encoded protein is CASSPRGDHYEQYF. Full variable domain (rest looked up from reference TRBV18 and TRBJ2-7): NAGVMQNPRHLVRRRGQEARLRCSPMKGHSHVYWYRQLPEEGLKFMVYLQKENIIDESGMPKERFSAEFPKEGPSILRIQQVVRGDSAAYFCASSPRGDHYEQYFGPGTRLTVT.

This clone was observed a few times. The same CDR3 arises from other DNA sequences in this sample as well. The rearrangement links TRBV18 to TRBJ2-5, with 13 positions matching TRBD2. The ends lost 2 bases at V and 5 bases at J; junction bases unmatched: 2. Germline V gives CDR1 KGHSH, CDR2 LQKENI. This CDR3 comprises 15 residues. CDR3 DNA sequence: TGTGCCAGCTCACCAGGGACTAGCGGGACGGAGACCCAGTACTTC. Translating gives CASSPGTSGTETQYF. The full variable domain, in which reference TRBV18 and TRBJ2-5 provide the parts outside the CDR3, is NAGVMQNPRHLVRRRGQEARLRCSPMKGHSHVYWYRQLPEEGLKFMVYLQKENIIDESGMPKERFSAEFPKEGPSILRIQQVVRGDSAAYFCASSPGTSGTETQYFGPGTRLLVL.

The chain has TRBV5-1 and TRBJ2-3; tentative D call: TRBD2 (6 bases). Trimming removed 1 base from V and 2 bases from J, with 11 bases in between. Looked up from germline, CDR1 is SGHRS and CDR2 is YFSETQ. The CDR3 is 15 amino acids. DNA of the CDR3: TGCGCCAGCAGCTTGTCTAGCGTGGCCACAGATACGCAGTATTTT. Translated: CASSLSSVATDTQYF.

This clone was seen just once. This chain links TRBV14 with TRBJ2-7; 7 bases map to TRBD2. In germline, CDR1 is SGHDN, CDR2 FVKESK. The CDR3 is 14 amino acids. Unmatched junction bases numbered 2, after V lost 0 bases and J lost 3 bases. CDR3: CASSQEGGSYEQYF. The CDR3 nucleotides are TGTGCCAGCAGCCAAGAGGGGGGGAGCTACGAGCAGTACTTC.

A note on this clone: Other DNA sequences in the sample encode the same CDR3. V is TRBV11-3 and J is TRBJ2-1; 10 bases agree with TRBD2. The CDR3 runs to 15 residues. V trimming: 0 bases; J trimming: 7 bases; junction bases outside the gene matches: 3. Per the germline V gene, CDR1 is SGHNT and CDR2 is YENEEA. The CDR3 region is CASSLDGTSANEQFF. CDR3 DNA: TGTGCCAGCAGCTTAGACGGGACTAGCGCTAATGAGCAGTTCTTC. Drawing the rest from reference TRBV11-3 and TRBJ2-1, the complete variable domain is EAGVVQSPRYKIIEKKQPVAFWCNPISGHNTLYWYLQNLGQGPELLIRYENEEAVDDSQLPKDRFSAERLKGVDSTLKIQPAELGDSAVYLCASSLDGTSANEQFFGPGTRLTVL.

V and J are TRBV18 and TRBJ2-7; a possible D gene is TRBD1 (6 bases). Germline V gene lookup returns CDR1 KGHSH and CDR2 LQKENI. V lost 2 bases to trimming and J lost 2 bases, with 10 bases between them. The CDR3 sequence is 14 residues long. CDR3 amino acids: CASSPMGQAYEQYF. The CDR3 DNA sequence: TGTGCCAGCTCACCAATGGGACAAGCCTACGAGCAGTACTTC.

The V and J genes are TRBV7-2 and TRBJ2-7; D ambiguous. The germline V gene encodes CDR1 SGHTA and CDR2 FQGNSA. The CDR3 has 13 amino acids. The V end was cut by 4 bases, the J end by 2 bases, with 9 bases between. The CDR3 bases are TGTGCCAGCAGCTCCCGGATAACCTACGAGCAGTACTTC. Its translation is CASSSRITYEQYF.

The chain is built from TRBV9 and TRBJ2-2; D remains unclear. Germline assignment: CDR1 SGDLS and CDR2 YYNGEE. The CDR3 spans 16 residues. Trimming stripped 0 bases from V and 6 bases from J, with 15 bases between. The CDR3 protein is CASSVGLGLDAGELFF. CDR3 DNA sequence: TGTGCCAGCAGCGTAGGGTTGGGTCTCGACGCCGGGGAGCTGTTTTTT.

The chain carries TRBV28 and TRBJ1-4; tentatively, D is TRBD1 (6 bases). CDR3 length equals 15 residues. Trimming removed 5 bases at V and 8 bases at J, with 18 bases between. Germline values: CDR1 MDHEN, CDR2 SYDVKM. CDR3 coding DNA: TGTGCCAGCAGTCCACAAGGGGGGATTCGCGAAAAACTGTTTTTT. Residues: CASSPQGGIREKLFF.

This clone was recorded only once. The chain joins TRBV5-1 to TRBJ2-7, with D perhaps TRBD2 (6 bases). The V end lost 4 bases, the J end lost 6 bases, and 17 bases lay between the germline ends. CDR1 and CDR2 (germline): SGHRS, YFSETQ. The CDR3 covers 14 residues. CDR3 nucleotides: TGCGCCAGCAGCACGGAAGGGACTCTCGGCGAGCAGTACTTC. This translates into CASSTEGTLGEQYF.

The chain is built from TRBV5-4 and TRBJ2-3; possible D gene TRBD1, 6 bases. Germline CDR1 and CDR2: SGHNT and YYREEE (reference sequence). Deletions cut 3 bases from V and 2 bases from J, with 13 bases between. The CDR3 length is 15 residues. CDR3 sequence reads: CASSSRQEYTDTQYF. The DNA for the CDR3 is TGTGCCAGCAGCTCTCGACAGGAGTACACAGATACGCAGTATTTT.

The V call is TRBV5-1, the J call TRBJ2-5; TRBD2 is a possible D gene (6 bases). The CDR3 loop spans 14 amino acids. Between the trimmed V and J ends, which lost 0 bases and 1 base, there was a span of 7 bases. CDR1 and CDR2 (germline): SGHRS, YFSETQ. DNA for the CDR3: TGCGCCAGCAGCTTGGGGGACTTCCAAGAGACCCAGTACTTC. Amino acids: CASSLGDFQETQYF.

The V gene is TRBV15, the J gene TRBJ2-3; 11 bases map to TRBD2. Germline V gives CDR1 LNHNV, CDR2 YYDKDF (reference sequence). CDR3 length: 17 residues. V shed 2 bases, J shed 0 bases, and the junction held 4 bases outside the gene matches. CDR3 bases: TGTGCCACCAGCAGACTGGGACTAGCGGCTAGCACAGATACGCAGTATTTT. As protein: CATSRLGLAASTDTQYF.